Described below is a single T cell receptor beta chain sequence and its context. This clone was seen at least ten times. Its antigen remains undetermined. Base qualities are missing; no much larger clone stands one base away. No treatment had been received by any patient before thyroid surgery. Using T-cell receptor beta sequencing, the study looked back at clinical samples from patients collected from about 2011 to 2018. The library relied on PCR. Instrument used: Illumina HiSeq 4000. High-throughput sequencing was used to profile the TCR beta-chain CDR3 region of each patient. The authors processed their data as follows. The researchers built a classifier to tell apart papillary thyroid cancer patients with distant metastasis, based on CDR3 differences among clinicopathological groups. The Shannon index was used to measure repertoire diversity, and the Morisita-Horn index was used to measure how similar tumor and blood repertoires were. The public reads were quality trimmed at Q25 with fastp and then assembled into clones with MiXCR by TCRdb, keeping productive beta chains. For this entry, the V and J calls and clone size follow TCRdb and not the study's own pipeline. The sample table shows 39,000 or so clones, and around a fifth are seen once. The ten largest clonotypes hold approximately 16% of the sample.

This sample is drawn from a study of metastatic and nonmetastatic thyroid tumors (dated by TCRdb to the early 2020s). Notes on the research overall: Repertoires were compared across peripheral blood and tumor or nodule tissue samples from malignant and benign thyroid patients. The paper as a whole reports these results and caveats: In both blood and tumor samples, TCR beta diversity was reported to be significantly higher in malignant tumors than in benign nodules.

Sequences MNHEY (CDR1) and SMNVEV (CDR2) are obtained from the germline V gene (reference sequence). V was cut back by 6 bases and J by 8 bases, leaving a gap of 17 bases between them. From its cysteine to its phenylalanine, the CDR3 spans 14 amino acids. The kept DNA is CDR3 alone, 42 bases in frame from the first base. This TCR came from a female donor with papillary thyroid cancer or a benign thyroid nodule (not recorded which). Some clones in this sample may be carry-over from other donors' samples. The chain is assembled from TRBV27 and TRBJ2-1; no D gene is confidently identified. Material: blood. The nucleotide sequence is given as TGTGCCAGCAGGTCGGCGGCCGGTGGGCATGAGCAGTTCTTC. This translates into CASRSAAGGHEQFF.